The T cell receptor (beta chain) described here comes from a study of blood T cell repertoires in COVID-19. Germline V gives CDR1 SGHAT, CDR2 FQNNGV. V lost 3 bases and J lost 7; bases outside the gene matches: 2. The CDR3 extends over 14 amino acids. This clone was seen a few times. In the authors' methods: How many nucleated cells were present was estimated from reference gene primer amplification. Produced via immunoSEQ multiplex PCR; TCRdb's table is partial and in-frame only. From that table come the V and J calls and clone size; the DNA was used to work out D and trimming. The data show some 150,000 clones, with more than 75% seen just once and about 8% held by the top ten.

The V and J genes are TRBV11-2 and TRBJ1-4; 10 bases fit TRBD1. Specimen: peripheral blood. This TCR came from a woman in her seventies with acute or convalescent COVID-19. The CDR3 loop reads CASSFDRGREKLFF. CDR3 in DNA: TGTGCCAGCAGCTTCGACAGGGGGCGTGAAAAACTGTTTTTT.